This TCR beta chain was sequenced for a study of blood T cell repertoires in COVID-19. On the study more broadly: Samples came from the United States, Italy and Spain, spanning acute and convalescent COVID-19. The analysed material was cDNA or gDNA that came from T cells, B-cell-depleted T cells, or PBMCs.

In the original analysis: Counts of nucleated cells, estimated from reference gene primer amplification, were obtained. Measured with immunoSEQ multiplex PCR; TCRdb has only the in-frame clones, and not every one. The V and J calls and clone size are taken from that table; D and trimming were inferred from the DNA. The sample includes 150,000 to 250,000 clones, roughly 80% of them seen just once. This CDR3 comprises 18 residues. With V trimmed by 4 bases and J by 7 bases, 18 bases remained unmatched. The germline V gene has CDR1 MGHRA and CDR2 YSYEKL. Enrolled during active infection, Seattle patients were then followed longitudinally.

This TCR was recovered from a woman aged 40 to 55 with COVID-19, enrolled during active disease. The chain uses TRBV4-1 and TRBJ1-4, with 7 bases identical to TRBD1. Material for sequencing was peripheral blood. CDR3 loop: CASSREPRTGGVAEKLFF. As DNA, the CDR3 is TGCGCCAGCAGCCGTGAACCCCGGACAGGAGGAGTGGCTGAAAAACTGTTTTTT.